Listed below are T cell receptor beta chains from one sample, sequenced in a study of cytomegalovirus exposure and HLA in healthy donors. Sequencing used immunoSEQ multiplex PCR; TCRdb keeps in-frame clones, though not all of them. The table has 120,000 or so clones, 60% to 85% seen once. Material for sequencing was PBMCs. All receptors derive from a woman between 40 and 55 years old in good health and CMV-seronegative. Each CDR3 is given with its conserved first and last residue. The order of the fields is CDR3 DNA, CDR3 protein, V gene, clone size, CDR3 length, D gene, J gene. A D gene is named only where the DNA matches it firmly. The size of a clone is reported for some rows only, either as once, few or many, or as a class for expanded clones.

TGTGCCAGCAGCTTGTATAAATTCTCTGGGGCCAACGTCCTGACTTTC,CASSLYKFSGANVLTF,TRBV5-8,NA,16,NA,TRBJ2-6
TGCGCCAGCAGTACTAGCGGGGGGACCTACAATGAGCAGTTCTTC,CASSTSGGTYNEQFF,TRBV10-2,NA,15,TRBD2,TRBJ2-1
TGTGCCAGCAGCTTGGGGAGAGCCACTAATGAAAAACTGTTTTTT,CASSLGRATNEKLFF,TRBV7-9,NA,15,NA,TRBJ1-4
TGTGCCAGCAGCGCGGGACAGGGGACCTACGAGCAGTACTTC,CASSAGQGTYEQYF,TRBV9,NA,14,TRBD1,TRBJ2-7
TGTGCCAGCAGCCTGACAGGATCTGGAAACACCATATATTTT,CASSLTGSGNTIYF,TRBV7-9,NA,14,NA,TRBJ1-3
TGTGCCAGCTCACCTCGGACTAGCGGGGGTACCTCCACCGGGGAGCTGTTTTTT,CASSPRTSGGTSTGELFF,TRBV18,NA,18,TRBD2,TRBJ2-2
TGTGCCAGCAGTCTCCGGGACTATCAAGATACGCAGTATTTT,CASSLRDYQDTQYF,TRBV27,few,14,TRBD2,TRBJ2-3
TGTGCCAGCAGCGATCAGAGGGCGAATGAGCAGTTCTTC,CASSDQRANEQFF,TRBV5-8,NA,13,NA,TRBJ2-1
TGTGCCAGCAGCTTTCGCTCGGGACTAGCGGGACTAAGCTCCTACAATGAGCAGTTCTTC,CASSFRSGLAGLSSYNEQFF,TRBV7-6,NA,20,TRBD2,TRBJ2-1
TGCGCCAGCAGCTTGGCTTTTCCGGGGGAGGGTGAAGCTTTCTTT,CASSLAFPGEGEAFF,TRBV5-1,NA,15,NA,TRBJ1-1
TGTGCCAGCAGCGTAGGCAGGGGGCGCGGCGGCTACACCTTC,CASSVGRGRGGYTF,TRBV9,few,14,TRBD1,TRBJ1-2
TGTGCCAGCAGTTCGAGGATGGCGGGGATGGTGAACACCGGGGAGCTGTTTTTT,CASSSRMAGMVNTGELFF,TRBV7-8,NA,18,NA,TRBJ2-2
TGTGCCAGCAGCGTAGGCCAGGCCACTAGAGTTCACACCGGGGAGCTGTTTTTT,CASSVGQATRVHTGELFF,TRBV9,NA,18,NA,TRBJ2-2
TGTGCCAGCTCACCCTCTTCTCCTTATATGAACACTGAAGCTTTCTTT,CASSPSSPYMNTEAFF,TRBV18,NA,16,NA,TRBJ1-1
TGTGCCAGCAGACCACAGGGGGCGCGTGGCTACACCTTC,CASRPQGARGYTF,TRBV28,once,13,TRBD1,TRBJ1-2
TGTGCCAGCAGCTTGGTTAATGACGGGGGGGCCCAGCCCCAGCATTTT,CASSLVNDGGAQPQHF,TRBV5-6,few,16,NA,TRBJ1-5
TGTGCCAGTAGGCTGCAGCGGGAGGGCCGACGTGGGGCCAACGTCCTGACTTTC,CASRLQREGRRGANVLTF,TRBV19,few,18,TRBD2,TRBJ2-6
TGCGCCAGCAGCCCCCGGTTTAACTCCAGGAACCCTGAGTTCTTC,CASSPRFNSRNPEFF,TRBV5-1,NA,15,NA,TRBJ2-1
TGCAGCGTCGCGACAGGGGGTAACACTGAAGCTTTCTTT,CSVATGGNTEAFF,TRBV29-1,NA,13,TRBD1,TRBJ1-1
TGTGCCAGCAGCTTAAGAGGCAGCCCGTACCAGCAGTACTTC,CASSLRGSPYQQYF,TRBV7-9,NA,14,NA,TRBJ2-7
TGTGCCAGCAGCTTAGGGAGTACCCCATACGAGCAGTACTTC,CASSLGSTPYEQYF,TRBV7-6,once,14,NA,TRBJ2-7
TGCGCCAGCAGCCTGTATACGGGACAGAGTCCCACCTACGAGCAGTACTTC,CASSLYTGQSPTYEQYF,TRBV4-1,few,17,TRBD1,TRBJ2-7
TGTGCCAGCAGTTTGTCTAGCGGGGTCTACGAGCAGTACTTC,CASSLSSGVYEQYF,TRBV28,NA,14,TRBD2,TRBJ2-7
TGCGCCAGCAGCCAAGATAGGTGGGAGGCCTCCTACGAGCAGTACTTC,CASSQDRWEASYEQYF,TRBV4-3,NA,16,NA,TRBJ2-7
TGTGCTATAGGTCTAGCGGGAGCCTACGAGCAGTACTTC,CAIGLAGAYEQYF,TRBV6-5,NA,13,TRBD2,TRBJ2-7
TGTGCCAGCTCACCGGCTGAGAGGGCGAACACTGAAGCTTTCTTT,CASSPAERANTEAFF,TRBV18,NA,15,NA,TRBJ1-1
TGTGCCAGCTCACCTACAGGGGATGACACTGAAGCTTTCTTT,CASSPTGDDTEAFF,TRBV18,NA,14,TRBD1,TRBJ1-1
TGTGCCAGCAGACCGGGACACTCCTACGAGCAGTACTTC,CASRPGHSYEQYF,TRBV5-6,few,13,NA,TRBJ2-7
TGTGCCAGCAGCCCCTTTCTTGGGATAAGGGGAGATACGCAGTATTTT,CASSPFLGIRGDTQYF,TRBV5-6,NA,16,NA,TRBJ2-3
TGTGCCAGCAGCCCGTTTCTAGGGAGGACCTACGAGCAGTACTTC,CASSPFLGRTYEQYF,TRBV6-5,NA,15,NA,TRBJ2-7
TGTGCCAGCTCACCAGTGGCCACTAAACCGGATCAGCCCCAGCATTTT,CASSPVATKPDQPQHF,TRBV18,NA,16,NA,TRBJ1-5
TGTGCCAGCAGCTTAGATCCGGGGAATCAGCCCCAGCATTTT,CASSLDPGNQPQHF,TRBV11-2,few,14,NA,TRBJ1-5
TGTGCCAGCAGTTACGACGGGGGTTACAACACCTTC,CASSYDGGYNTF,TRBV6-5,NA,12,NA,TRBJ1-2
TGTGCCAGCAGTGGACTAGCGGGAGCTGGGAATGAGCAGTTCTTC,CASSGLAGAGNEQFF,TRBV28,NA,15,TRBD2,TRBJ2-1
TGTGCTACGCGGGATCCGTACTCGTCAGGAACCCAGTACTTC,CATRDPYSSGTQYF,TRBV27,once,14,NA,TRBJ2-5
TGTGCCAGCAGCTTTGGGGGAAGACCGGGACACGGTCGCCAGCAGTACTTC,CASSFGGRPGHGRQQYF,TRBV5-4,NA,17,NA,TRBJ2-7
TGCGCCAGCAGCGTGAGTTACACCGGGGAGCTGTTTTTT,CASSVSYTGELFF,TRBV5-1,NA,13,NA,TRBJ2-2
TGTGCCAGCAGAAAAGCGGGGACCACAGATACGCAGTATTTT,CASRKAGTTDTQYF,TRBV28,NA,14,TRBD2,TRBJ2-3
TGTGCCAGCAGTCCCGGGACAGGGGGCTCCTACGAGCAGTACTTC,CASSPGTGGSYEQYF,TRBV27,NA,15,TRBD1,TRBJ2-7
TGCGCCAGCAGCTTAGACTACGAGCAGTACTTC,CASSLDYEQYF,TRBV5-1,NA,11,NA,TRBJ2-7
TGTGCCAGCAGCTTAGTAGAGGGGGCTGGGTATGGCTACACCTTC,CASSLVEGAGYGYTF,TRBV7-2,NA,15,TRBD1,TRBJ1-2
TGTGCCAGCAGCGTGTCCGGGACTAGCGCAACCCATACGCAGTATTTT,CASSVSGTSATHTQYF,TRBV9,NA,16,TRBD2,TRBJ2-3
TGTGCCAGCAGCCTCCCGATTCCCCCGGTGTGGGCCAACGTCCTGACTTTC,CASSLPIPPVWANVLTF,TRBV7-2,few,17,NA,TRBJ2-6
TGTGCCAGCAGCCAAGAGACAGTGGGGCACTCTCGGACTGAAGCTTTCTTT,CASSQETVGHSRTEAFF,TRBV4-2,NA,17,NA,TRBJ1-1
TGTGCCAGTAGTTGGGGGACAGAGCAATACGAGCAGTACTTC,CASSWGTEQYEQYF,TRBV19,NA,14,TRBD1,TRBJ2-7
TGTGCCAGCTCACCCGACAGGGACAACACCGGGGAGCTGTTTTTT,CASSPDRDNTGELFF,TRBV18,NA,15,TRBD1,TRBJ2-2
TGTGCCAGCAGTCCCCACGGCGGGGCGGATGAGCAGTTCTTC,CASSPHGGADEQFF,TRBV27,NA,14,NA,TRBJ2-1
TGTGCCAGAAGCTTCTCTAGCGGGAGTTTAGGGGGGGAGACCCAGTACTTC,CARSFSSGSLGGETQYF,TRBV7-5,NA,17,NA,TRBJ2-5
TGCGCCAGCAGCCCAAGGGGACAGATGAACACTGAAGCTTTCTTT,CASSPRGQMNTEAFF,TRBV4-1,NA,15,TRBD1,TRBJ1-1
TGTGCCAGCAGCCCGCCTGGTCGGGAGCAGTACTTC,CASSPPGREQYF,TRBV28,NA,12,NA,TRBJ2-7
TGTGCCAGCAGTTTAATCCCGGGGTCCTACGAGCAGTACTTC,CASSLIPGSYEQYF,TRBV27,NA,14,NA,TRBJ2-7
TGCGCCAGCAGCCCCGGACTAGCGGGAGGGCTAGCAGAGACCCAGTACTTC,CASSPGLAGGLAETQYF,TRBV4-1,NA,17,TRBD2,TRBJ2-5
TGTGCCGTAACGGAGGGGCCCGAGCAGTACTTC,CAVTEGPEQYF,TRBV10-3,few,11,NA,TRBJ2-7